A single sample is the source of the 24 T cell receptor beta chains below, sequenced in a study of blood T cell repertoires in COVID-19. The repertoire was sequenced with immunoSEQ multiplex PCR; TCRdb's copy has only in-frame clones and lacks some. The table includes 150,000 to 200,000 clones, over 80% detected once. The sample consisted of peripheral blood. The source of these receptors is a woman of 80 years or more with active or convalescent COVID-19.

The chain combines TRBV19 with TRBJ1-2; tentative D call: TRBD1 (5 bases). The CDR3 has 14 amino acids. CDR1 is LNHDA, CDR2 SQIVND, per germline (reference sequence). Trimming removed 5 bases from V and 2 bases from J, with 12 bases in between. CDR3 sequence (DNA): TGTGCCAGTAGTCCCCCCACAGGAAACTATGGCTACACCTTC. Translating gives CASSPPTGNYGYTF.

The V and J genes are TRBV27 and TRBJ2-7; 7 nucleotides match TRBD1. The CDR3 is made up of 14 amino acids. Germline CDR1 and CDR2: MNHEY and SMNVEV (reference sequence). With 3 bases clipped from V and 3 bases from J, the junction kept 5 bases outside the gene matches. CDR3 protein: CASSFGQVGYEQYF. The CDR3 nucleotides read TGTGCCAGCAGTTTTGGACAGGTCGGCTACGAGCAGTACTTC.

The rearrangement uses TRBV21-1 and TRBJ1-1; the listed D gene, TRBD1, was not tested against the DNA. TRBV21-1 is noted as a pseudogene. There are 15 residues in the CDR3. The CDR3: CASTDGSGSNTEAFF. The CDR3 DNA reads TGTGCCAGCACCGACGGCTCAGGGTCGAACACTGAAGCTTTCTTT.

The chain couples TRBV7-3 to TRBJ2-5; tentatively, D is TRBD1 (6 bases). The CDR3 has 13 residues. CDR1 SGHTA and CDR2 FQGTGA come from the germline V gene. Trimming cost V 4 bases and J 4 bases, with 10 bases left between them. The CDR3 is CASSSSRGETQYF. The CDR3 DNA is TGTGCCAGCAGCTCCTCCAGGGGAGAGACCCAGTACTTC.

The chain has TRBV9 and TRBJ1-1, with D perhaps TRBD1 (5 bases). V lost 6 bases and J lost 1, with 13 bases in between. Per germline, CDR1 SGDLS and CDR2 YYNGEE. This CDR3 spans 14 amino acids. The CDR3 reads CASNRGGGNTEAFF. Here the CDR3 DNA reads TGTGCCAGCAACCGTGGGGGGGGGAACACTGAAGCTTTCTTT.

The chain couples TRBV19 to TRBJ1-1; 7 bases align to TRBD1. The V and J ends lost 4 bases and 5 bases, in that order; junction bases with no gene match: 13. Germline V gene sequence: CDR1 LNHDA, CDR2 SQIVND (reference sequence). The CDR3 runs 16 residues. The CDR3 DNA reads as TGTGCCAGTAGTACCTCATTTTTTCGACAGGGAACTGAAGCTTTCTTT. It specifies CASSTSFFRQGTEAFF.

The CDR3: CASSPLAGSSGEQFF. CDR3 nucleotide sequence: TGTGCCAGCTCACCACTAGCGGGTTCTTCCGGTGAGCAGTTCTTC. V and J are TRBV18 and TRBJ2-1; TRBD2 agrees at 7 bases. The J segment lost 9 bases and the V segment lost 1 base, leaving 9 bases of the junction unmatched. The germline V gene has CDR1 KGHSH and CDR2 LQKENI. This CDR3 is built from 15 residues.

This chain connects TRBV11-3 to TRBJ1-2; the D is unclear. The CDR3 runs to 12 residues. Germline V gene lookup returns CDR1 SGHNT and CDR2 YENEEA. The V end was cut by 5 bases, the J end by 7 bases, with 11 bases between. The DNA of the CDR3 is TGTGCCAGCAGCGGCAGGTGGGCTGGCTACACCTTC. Protein: CASSGRWAGYTF. The entire variable domain, with the rest obtained from reference TRBV11-3 and TRBJ1-2, is as follows: EAGVVQSPRYKIIEKKQPVAFWCNPISGHNTLYWYLQNLGQGPELLIRYENEEAVDDSQLPKDRFSAERLKGVDSTLKIQPAELGDSAVYLCASSGRWAGYTFGSGTRLTVV.

This sequence joins TRBV5-4 and TRBJ1-2; 9 bases map to TRBD1. From germline, CDR1 is SGHNT and CDR2 YYREEE (reference sequence). The CDR3 is made up of 16 amino acids. Trimming cost V 0 bases and J 3 bases; bases outside gene matches: 6. CDR3 region: CASSLVPGQGYYGYTF. In DNA, the CDR3 is TGTGCCAGCAGCTTGGTCCCAGGACAGGGGTACTATGGCTACACCTTC.

The chain carries TRBV27 and TRBJ1-1; TRBD1 is a possible D gene (6 bases). This CDR3 is built from 14 residues. Germline CDR1 is MNHEY and CDR2 is SMNVEV (reference sequence). Trimming took off 3 bases at V and 7 bases at J, with 15 bases between the two ends. Written as DNA, the CDR3 is TGTGCCAGCAGTTTCCGAGGACAGCTTAATGAAGCTTTCTTT. Translation: CASSFRGQLNEAFF.

The chain recombines TRBV11-1 with TRBJ1-3, with 9 bases matching TRBD1. The V gene end was trimmed by 5 bases and the J gene end by 0 bases; junction bases not matched to a gene: 5. Germline CDR1 SGHAT, CDR2 FQDESV (reference sequence). This CDR3 comprises 16 residues. The CDR3, as DNA: TGTGCCAGCAGCACGGGACAGGGTTTCTCTGGAAACACCATATATTTT. As protein: CASSTGQGFSGNTIYF.

The chain has TRBV18 and TRBJ2-3; 10 nucleotides line up with TRBD1. Germline loops: CDR1 KGHSH, CDR2 LQKENI. With V trimmed by 3 bases and J by 4 bases, 4 bases remained unmatched. The CDR3 extends over 15 amino acids. CDR3 amino acids: CASSPRTGGADTQYF. The DNA for the CDR3 is TGTGCCAGCTCACCCCGGACAGGGGGGGCAGATACGCAGTATTTT.

The chain is built from TRBV9 and TRBJ2-2; D gene uncertain. CDR3 length: 15 amino acids. From germline, CDR1 is SGDLS and CDR2 YYNGEE. The germline V and J ends were trimmed by 6 bases and 0 bases, with 12 bases remaining between them. CDR3 loop: CASTTAPTNTGELFF. The CDR3 nucleotides are TGTGCCAGCACCACTGCCCCCACGAACACCGGGGAGCTGTTTTTT.

This clone was seen more than once but under ten times. This rearrangement joins TRBV4-1 to TRBJ2-7; TRBD2 matches at 8 bases. Losses at the gene ends were 0 bases for V and 2 bases for J; bases not matched to a gene: 6. The CDR3 extends over 16 amino acids. Germline loops: CDR1 MGHRA, CDR2 YSYEKL. DNA of the CDR3: TGCGCCAGCAGCCAAGAAGTAAGGACTAGCCCCTACGAGCAGTACTTC. As protein: CASSQEVRTSPYEQYF.

This rearrangement joins TRBV9 to TRBJ2-2; no reliable D call. Germline V gene sequence: CDR1 SGDLS, CDR2 YYNGEE. Trimming pared 4 bases from V and 0 bases from J, leaving 7 bases between. The CDR3 is 14 residues long. The chain's CDR3 is CASSLTPNTGELFF. For the CDR3, the DNA is TGTGCCAGCAGCCTCACACCGAACACCGGGGAGCTGTTTTTT.

The J gene is TRBJ2-5, the V gene TRBV4-1; D is perhaps TRBD1 (6 bases). The CDR3 loop spans 17 amino acids. Per germline, CDR1 MGHRA and CDR2 YSYEKL. The V end was cut by 2 bases, the J end by 2 bases, with 18 bases between. As DNA, the CDR3 is TGCGCCAGCAGCCAACCAAGACAGTCGAGGGGGCAAGAGACCCAGTACTTC. Amino acids: CASSQPRQSRGQETQYF.

The chain has TRBV21-1 and TRBJ1-5; TRBD1, the table's D call, lacks a check against the DNA. TRBV21-1 is a pseudogene locus. CDR3 length: 17 amino acids. DNA for the CDR3: TGTGCCAGCAGCAAAGGACCCACAGGGGATCAGGATCAGCCCCAGCATTTT. Amino acids: CASSKGPTGDQDQPQHF.

V gene TRBV7-2 combines with J gene TRBJ2-7; D uncertain. CDR1 is SGHTA, CDR2 FQGNSA, per germline. V shed 1 base and J shed 1 base, with 8 bases lying between them. The CDR3 sequence is 14 residues long. The CDR3 reads CASSLGRVSYEQYF. The CDR3 DNA follows: TGTGCCAGCAGCTTAGGACGGGTGTCCTACGAGCAGTACTTC.

V usage is TRBV19 and J usage is TRBJ1-3; no definite D call. CDR3 length equals 14 residues. CDR1 and CDR2 (germline): LNHDA, SQIVND (reference sequence). Trimming pared 7 bases from V and 3 bases from J, leaving 13 bases between. The CDR3 DNA reads TGTGCCAGTAAGATCGGTCGGGATGGAAACACCATATATTTT. It codes for CASKIGRDGNTIYF.

The chain uses TRBV7-9 and TRBJ1-4; D not resolved. The CDR3 is 16 amino acids. Per the germline V gene, CDR1 is SEHNR and CDR2 is FQNEAQ (reference sequence). V shed 5 bases and J shed 0 bases, with 13 bases lying between them. The CDR3 is CASSSAGSTTNEKLFF. In DNA, the CDR3 is TGTGCCAGCAGCAGTGCAGGTTCGACAACTAATGAAAAACTGTTTTTT.

The J gene is TRBJ1-1, the V gene TRBV21-1. TRBV21-1 is reported as a pseudogene. The CDR3 covers 18 residues. CDR3 region: CASSLYEGRGYMNTEAFF. Here the CDR3 DNA reads TGTGCCAGCAGCCTCTACGAGGGGAGGGGATATATGAACACTGAAGCTTTCTTT.

The V gene is TRBV18, the J gene TRBJ2-7, with D perhaps matching TRBD2 (5 bases). Trimming took 5 bases from V and 5 from J, leaving 10 bases between them. This CDR3 is 12 amino acids long. Germline loops: CDR1 KGHSH, CDR2 LQKENI. In nucleotides, the CDR3 is TGTGCCAGCTCATTCGGGGAGAACGAGCAGTACTTC. Amino acids: CASSFGENEQYF.

The chain uses TRBV4-1 and TRBJ2-3, with a tentative D call TRBD2 (5 bases). Per germline, CDR1 MGHRA and CDR2 YSYEKL. CDR3 length: 15 residues. Between the trimmed V and J ends, which lost 1 base and 0 bases, there was a span of 8 bases. The CDR3 DNA reads as TGCGCCAGCAGCCAAGGGACTCCCAGCACAGATACGCAGTATTTT. Amino acids: CASSQGTPSTDTQYF.

The rearrangement links TRBV7-9 to TRBJ2-5; D gene unclear. The CDR3 covers 14 residues. CDR1 and CDR2 (germline): SEHNR, FQNEAQ (reference sequence). Trimming took 5 bases from V and 5 from J, leaving 15 bases between them. The CDR3 sequence is CASSAPPEQETQYF. Written as DNA, the CDR3 is TGTGCCAGCAGCGCCCCCCCTGAACAGGAGACCCAGTACTTC. Drawing the rest from reference TRBV7-9 and TRBJ2-5, the complete variable domain is DTGVSQNPRHKITKRGQNVTFRCDPISEHNRLYWYRQTLGQGPEFLTYFQNEAQLEKSRLLSDRFSAERPKGSFSTLEIQRTEQGDSAMYLCASSAPPEQETQYFGPGTRLLVL.